A single sample gave rise to the 21 T cell receptor beta chains below, sequenced in a study of blood T cell repertoires in COVID-19 (dated by TCRdb to 2019 to 2021). Library generation was performed with the immunoSEQ multiplex PCR assay. TCRdb holds this immuneACCESS table with in-frame rearrangements only. Some clones are missing; in checked studies, unresolved V genes explain under half, and the rest has no known cause. In all, the sample holds a few hundred thousand clones, and about 90% of those were seen once. 8.5% to 12% of the sample belongs to the ten largest clones. Sequencing was done on a sample of peripheral blood. The receptors were sampled from a woman aged 30 to 39 with COVID-19, enrolled during active disease.

The V gene is TRBV2, the J gene TRBJ2-3; maybe TRBD2 (6 bases). Germline lookup yields CDR1 SNHLY and CDR2 FYNNEI. V lost 2 bases and J lost 5, with 11 bases in between. The CDR3 has 14 residues. For the CDR3, the DNA is TGTGCCAGCAGTGAACTCCGGGAGTTAGATACGCAGTATTTT. Translation gives CASSELRELDTQYF.

The J gene is TRBJ2-1, the V gene TRBV29-1; 7 bases map to TRBD2. With 7 bases clipped from V and 7 bases from J, the junction kept 7 bases outside the gene matches. This CDR3 has 12 residues. Germline assignment: CDR1 SQVTM and CDR2 ANQGSEA. This CDR3 is CSARGRGNEQFF. The CDR3 bases are TGCAGCGCCCGTGGGCGGGGGAATGAGCAGTTCTTC.

The DNA of the CDR3 is TGTGCCAGTAAGGGATTAGCGGGAGGGAGATACACCGGGGAGCTGTTTTTT. It encodes CASKGLAGGRYTGELFF. The chain employs TRBV19 and TRBJ2-2, with 11 bases that match TRBD2. Germline CDR1 LNHDA, CDR2 SQIVND (reference sequence). The length of the CDR3 is 17 residues. Trimming at V came to 7 bases and at J to 3 bases, leaving 10 bases not matched to a gene.

The chain has TRBV19 and TRBJ2-7; TRBD1 is a possible D gene (7 bases). Germline CDR1 and CDR2: LNHDA and SQIVND (reference sequence). Trimming removed 5 bases at V and 2 bases at J, with 16 bases between. The CDR3 is made up of 15 amino acids. CDR3 amino acids: CASSPAGGIPYEQYF. The CDR3 region has the DNA TGTGCCAGTAGTCCCGCAGGGGGGATCCCCTACGAGCAGTACTTC.

This chain connects TRBV7-9 to TRBJ2-5; TRBD1 is a possible D gene (6 bases). The CDR3 consists of 13 residues. Looked up from germline, CDR1 is SEHNR and CDR2 is FQNEAQ (reference sequence). Trimming removed 5 bases from V and 5 bases from J, with 12 bases in between. The CDR3 loop is CASSGTGRETQYF. The CDR3 DNA reads TGTGCCAGCAGCGGTACAGGGCGCGAGACCCAGTACTTC.

This clone was found a few times. The V and J genes are TRBV9 and TRBJ2-7, with TRBD1 matching 12 bases. There are 16 residues in the CDR3. Trimming at V came to 1 base and at J to 4 bases, leaving 6 bases not matched to a gene. The V gene's germline CDR1 is SGDLS and CDR2 YYNGEE. The CDR3 DNA follows: TGTGCCAGCAGCGTATACGGGACAGGGGGCACATACGAGCAGTACTTC. Its translation is CASSVYGTGGTYEQYF.

The chain couples TRBV4-1 to TRBJ1-6; D not certain. Trimming left V 2 bases short and J 8 bases short, with 13 bases between. Germline values: CDR1 MGHRA, CDR2 YSYEKL. This CDR3 comprises 15 residues. Written as DNA, the CDR3 is TGCGCCAGCAGCCAATGGGGAGCGGCCGATTCACCCCTCCACTTT. It translates to CASSQWGAADSPLHF.

The CDR3 coding sequence is TGCGCCAGCAGCAACTACAGGGGGGAAGATACGCAGTATTTT. It codes for CASSNYRGEDTQYF. The rearrangement uses TRBV5-1 and TRBJ2-3; 8 bases fit TRBD1. V trimming: 4 bases; J trimming: 5 bases; junction bases outside the gene matches: 6. This CDR3 comprises 14 residues. Germline V CDR1 and CDR2: SGHRS, YFSETQ.

The V and J genes are TRBV18 and TRBJ2-5; 7 positions agree with TRBD2. The germline V gene encodes CDR1 KGHSH and CDR2 LQKENI. V dropped 3 bases and J dropped 2; count of bases not matched to a gene: 9. The CDR3 is 16 amino acids. The CDR3 spells CASSPGAGEVQETQYF. CDR3 bases: TGTGCCAGCTCACCCGGTGCGGGAGAAGTTCAAGAGACCCAGTACTTC.

The gene calls are TRBV24-1 and TRBJ2-6, with 8 nucleotides matching TRBD1. This CDR3 region has 17 residues. Trimming cost V 6 bases and J 2 bases; bases outside gene matches: 8. Looked up from germline, CDR1 is KGHDR and CDR2 is SFDVKD. The CDR3 here is CATSFGQGGAGANVLTF. DNA of the CDR3: TGTGCCACCAGTTTTGGACAGGGCGGTGCTGGGGCCAACGTCCTGACTTTC.

The chain combines TRBV9 with TRBJ2-3; D is uncertain. Germline V gene data show CDR1 as SGDLS and CDR2 as YYNGEE. V was clipped by 0 bases and J by 0 bases, with 5 bases between them. The CDR3 runs 14 residues. The CDR3 bases are TGTGCCAGCAGCGTAGGACAAAGCACAGATACGCAGTATTTT. Encoded protein: CASSVGQSTDTQYF.

The rearrangement joins TRBV5-5 to TRBJ1-3; D is unclear. The ends were cut back, 1 base at V and 4 bases at J, with 12 bases in the middle. The CDR3 loop spans 15 amino acids. CDR1 and CDR2 from the germline V gene are SGHKS and YYEKEE (reference sequence). DNA for the CDR3: TGTGCCAGCAGCTTGCAGGCCGTGGGCGGAAACACCATATATTTT. This codes for CASSLQAVGGNTIYF.

CDR3 bases: TGTGCCAGTACTCGCGGTCAGGGATTGGCAGATACGCAGTATTTT. This translates into CASTRGQGLADTQYF. The V and J genes are TRBV28 and TRBJ2-3, with D possibly matching TRBD1 (5 bases). V gave up 9 bases and J gave up 4 bases, with 20 bases separating them. Germline V lookup: CDR1 MDHEN, CDR2 SYDVKM. The CDR3 contains 15 residues.

The J gene is TRBJ2-7, the V gene TRBV28; 8 bases match TRBD2. The CDR3 consists of 14 residues. CDR1 MDHEN and CDR2 SYDVKM come from the germline V gene. The junction had 9 bases not matched to a gene; V was cut back by 6 bases and J by 5 bases. The CDR3 sequence: CASRPGLEGHEQYF. CDR3 in DNA: TGTGCCAGCAGGCCGGGACTAGAGGGTCACGAGCAGTACTTC.

The rearrangement links TRBV4-1 to TRBJ2-3, with 7 bases lining up with TRBD2. V trimming: 1 base; J trimming: 2 bases; junction bases outside the gene matches: 3. The length of the CDR3 is 15 residues. CDR1 and CDR2 from the germline V gene are MGHRA and YSYEKL. The CDR3 reads CASSQGGRPTDTQYF. CDR3 DNA sequence: TGCGCCAGCAGCCAAGGCGGGAGACCCACAGATACGCAGTATTTT.

This chain connects TRBV6-2 or TRBV6-3 to TRBJ1-5; possible D gene TRBD1, 6 bases. V was pared by 5 bases and J by 4 bases, with 9 bases between. The CDR3 spans 13 residues. From germline, CDR1 is MNHEY and CDR2 SVGEGT. The chain's CDR3 is CASSTQGNQPQHF. As DNA, the CDR3 is TGTGCCAGCAGTACTCAGGGGAATCAGCCCCAGCATTTT.

V is TRBV5-1 and J is TRBJ1-1, with TRBD1 matching 7 bases. Looked up from germline, CDR1 is SGHRS and CDR2 is YFSETQ. The CDR3 loop spans 16 amino acids. V shed 1 base and J 3 bases; nucleotides not matched to a gene: 9. The CDR3 DNA reads TGCGCCAGCAGCTTGACTCGACAGGGACCCCACACTGAAGCTTTCTTT. This codes for CASSLTRQGPHTEAFF. Filled out from reference TRBV5-1 and TRBJ1-1, the complete variable domain reads KAGVTQTPRYLIKTRGQQVTLSCSPISGHRSVSWYQQTPGQGLQFLFEYFSETQRNKGNFPGRFSGRQFSNSRSEMNVSTLELGDSALYLCASSLTRQGPHTEAFFGQGTRLTVV.

The chain recombines TRBV2 with TRBJ1-1; TRBD1 agrees at 8 bases. CDR3 length: 13 residues. In germline, CDR1 is SNHLY, CDR2 FYNNEI. The V and J ends lost 6 bases and 3 bases, in that order; junction bases with no gene match: 3. The CDR3: CASSPRGHTEAFF. The CDR3 nucleotides are TGTGCCAGCAGCCCCAGGGGGCACACTGAAGCTTTCTTT.

This clone is a singleton in its sample. CDR3 amino acids: CASSEILAGGELFF. The CDR3 bases are TGTGCCAGCAGTGAAATCCTAGCGGGAGGGGAGCTGTTTTTT. The chain joins TRBV2 to TRBJ2-2; 9 nucleotides match TRBD2. Germline-derived CDR1 and CDR2 are SNHLY and FYNNEI. The CDR3 length is 14 residues. V lost 2 bases to trimming and J lost 8 bases; unmatched junction nucleotides: 3.

This chain joins TRBV4-3 and TRBJ1-2; 7 nucleotides agree with TRBD1. With 5 bases clipped from V and 0 bases from J, the junction kept 6 bases outside the gene matches. The germline CDR1 and CDR2 sequences are LGHNA and YSLEER. The CDR3 totals 15 residues. The CDR3 sequence is CASSGRDRPNYGYTF. In DNA, the CDR3 is TGCGCCAGCAGCGGACGGGACAGACCTAACTATGGCTACACCTTC.

The rearrangement joins TRBV10-1 to TRBJ2-7; no definite D call. This CDR3 region has 14 residues. Trimming pared 0 bases from V and 5 bases from J, leaving 11 bases between. Germline V gives CDR1 WNHNN, CDR2 SYGVQD (reference sequence). For the CDR3, the DNA is TGCGCCAGCAGTGAGTCGCCCAACCAGAACGAGCAGTACTTC. Residues: CASSESPNQNEQYF.